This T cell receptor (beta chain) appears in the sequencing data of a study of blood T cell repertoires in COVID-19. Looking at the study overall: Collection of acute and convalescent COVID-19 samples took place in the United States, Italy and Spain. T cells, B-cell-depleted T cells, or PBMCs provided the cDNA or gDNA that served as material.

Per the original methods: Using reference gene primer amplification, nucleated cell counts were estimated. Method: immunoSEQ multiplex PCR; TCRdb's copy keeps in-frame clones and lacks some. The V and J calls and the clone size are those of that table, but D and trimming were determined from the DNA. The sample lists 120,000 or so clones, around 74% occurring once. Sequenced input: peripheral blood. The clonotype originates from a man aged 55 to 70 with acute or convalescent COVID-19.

Written as DNA, the CDR3 is TGTGCCTGGAAGTTGGGGGGTTGGAACACTGAAGCTTTCTTT. Its protein is CAWKLGGWNTEAFF. The chain joins TRBV30 to TRBJ1-1, with D possibly matching TRBD1 (5 bases). The V and J ends lost 4 bases and 1 base respectively, with 13 bases between them. The CDR3 has 14 residues. CDR1 and CDR2 (germline): GTSNPN, SVGIG (reference sequence).